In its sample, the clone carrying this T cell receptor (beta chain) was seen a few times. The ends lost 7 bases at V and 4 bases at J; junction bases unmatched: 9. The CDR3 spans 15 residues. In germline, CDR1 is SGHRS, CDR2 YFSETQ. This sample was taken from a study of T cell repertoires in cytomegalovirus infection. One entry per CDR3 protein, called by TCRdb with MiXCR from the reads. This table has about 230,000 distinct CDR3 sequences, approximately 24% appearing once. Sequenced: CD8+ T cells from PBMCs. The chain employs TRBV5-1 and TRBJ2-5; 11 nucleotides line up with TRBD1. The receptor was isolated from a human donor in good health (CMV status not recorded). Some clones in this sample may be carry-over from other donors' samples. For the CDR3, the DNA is TGCGCCAGCGCCACGGGACAGGGGGTACCAGAGACCCAGTACTTC. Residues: CASATGQGVPETQYF.